These 9 T cell receptor beta chains were sequenced from one sample in a study of cytomegalovirus exposure and HLA in healthy donors. Measured with immunoSEQ multiplex PCR; TCRdb has only the in-frame clones, and not every one. The sample holds 50,000 or so clones, around 94% seen once. The sequencing sample was made of PBMCs. These TCRs come from a man aged 18-30 years in good health and CMV-seronegative.

The CDR3 reads CASSLGGGEGKLFF. The CDR3 coding sequence is TGTGCCAGCAGCTTAGGAGGAGGGGAGGGAAAACTGTTTTTT. The chain recombines TRBV7-9 with TRBJ1-4; a weak D match, TRBD1 (5 bases). CDR3 length: 14 residues. The V and J ends lost 1 base and 10 bases respectively, with 13 bases between them. CDR1 SEHNR and CDR2 FQNEAQ come from the germline V gene (reference sequence). The entire variable domain, with the rest obtained from reference TRBV7-9 and TRBJ1-4, is as follows: DTGVSQNPRHKITKRGQNVTFRCDPISEHNRLYWYRQTLGQGPEFLTYFQNEAQLEKSRLLSDRFSAERPKGSFSTLEIQRTEQGDSAMYLCASSLGGGEGKLFFGSGTQLSVL.

The chain joins TRBV18 to TRBJ2-6; D is undetermined. Between the trimmed V and J ends, which lost 1 base and 0 bases, there was a span of 10 bases. Germline CDR1 KGHSH, CDR2 LQKENI. CDR3 length equals 17 residues. The CDR3 region is CASSPRATDSGANVLTF. The CDR3 DNA reads as TGTGCCAGCTCACCACGGGCTACAGACTCTGGGGCCAACGTCCTGACTTTC.

The V call is TRBV7-9, the J call TRBJ1-2; D may be TRBD1 (5 bases). CDR3 length: 13 amino acids. The ends were cut back, 2 bases at V and 4 bases at J, with 8 bases in the middle. The germline gives CDR1 SEHNR, CDR2 FQNEAQ (reference sequence). CDR3 loop: CASSLSGPYGYTF. The CDR3 DNA reads TGTGCCAGCAGCTTATCAGGGCCCTATGGCTACACCTTC.

This chain uses TRBV9 with TRBJ2-5; 11 bases map to TRBD1. Trimming at V came to 0 bases and at J to 5 bases, leaving 3 bases not matched to a gene. The CDR3 is 15 amino acids. Germline CDR1 and CDR2: SGDLS and YYNGEE. CDR3 sequence reads: CASSVGTGGVETQYF. CDR3 DNA sequence: TGTGCCAGCAGCGTAGGGACAGGGGGCGTGGAGACCCAGTACTTC.

This clone was counted a single time. The genes are TRBV18 and TRBJ2-1; 8 bases map to TRBD2. CDR1 KGHSH and CDR2 LQKENI come from the germline V gene. This CDR3 spans 17 amino acids. The ends lost 0 bases at V and 1 base at J; junction bases unmatched: 5. The CDR3 reads CASSPPLTGGSYNEQFF. The CDR3 DNA reads TGTGCCAGCTCACCACCGCTAACGGGGGGGTCCTACAATGAGCAGTTCTTC.

The chain has TRBV19 and TRBJ1-4; 7 positions agree with TRBD1. The germline V gene has CDR1 LNHDA and CDR2 SQIVND (reference sequence). This CDR3 region has 15 residues. Trimming cost V 5 bases and J 0 bases; bases outside gene matches: 3. CDR3 sequence (DNA): TGTGCCAGTAGTGCCGGGACAGCAACTAATGAAAAACTGTTTTTT. Residues: CASSAGTATNEKLFF.

In the case of this clone: A junction boundary mismatches the germline segment, possibly from a read error. CDR3 in DNA: TGTGCCAGCAGCCTAGCCCAGGGGGTAAACACTGAAGCTTTCTTT. Encoded protein: CASSLAQGVNTEAFF. The gene calls are TRBV7-2 and TRBJ1-1; 7 bases line up with TRBD1. Germline loops: CDR1 SGHTA, CDR2 FQGNSA. The CDR3 contains 15 residues.

This clone appeared a few times. The chain employs TRBV30 and TRBJ1-2; 8 bases are shared with TRBD1. This CDR3 has 14 amino acids. Germline V lookup: CDR1 GTSNPN, CDR2 SVGIG (reference sequence). V lost 3 bases to trimming and J lost 3 bases; unmatched junction nucleotides: 6. CDR3 residues: CAWRSRGLDYGYTF. The CDR3 bases are TGTGCCTGGAGGAGCAGGGGGCTTGACTATGGCTACACCTTC.

This chain uses TRBV6-1 with TRBJ1-2; TRBD1 might be the D (5 bases). Trimming removed 8 bases at V and 8 bases at J, with 15 bases between. The CDR3 spans 12 residues. CDR1 MNHNS and CDR2 SASEGT come from the germline V gene. The CDR3 loop reads CASEGRDWGYTF. CDR3 nucleotides: TGTGCCAGCGAAGGCCGGGACTGGGGCTACACCTTC.